This entry describes one TCR beta chain. Its cognate antigen is unknown. The germline gives CDR1 MNHNS, CDR2 SASEGT. Trimming removed 1 base at V and 0 bases at J, with 7 bases between. CDR3 length: 15 amino acids. The data belong to a study of cytomegalovirus exposure and HLA in healthy donors. Study-wide results and limits: In a later analysis, a missense DCLRE1C variant was linked to TCR beta V- and J-gene trimming. Earlier analysis yielded a pattern in which most TCR beta V segments were productive about 90% or about 30% of the time. Among the CMV-associated chains, a few were confirmed in vitro as specific for CMV antigens.

The PCR was carried out with 60 Vbeta primers and 13 Jbeta primers. The table came from immunoSEQ multiplex PCR; TCRdb's copy has only in-frame clones and leaves some out. The sample yields some 140,000 clones, roughly 79% seen once. The source is a young man in good health and CMV-seronegative. Sequencing was performed on PBMCs. V and J are TRBV6-1 and TRBJ1-3, with D uncertain. CDR3 amino acids: CASSEDGSSGNTIYF. The CDR3 coding sequence is TGTGCCAGCAGTGAAGACGGGAGCTCTGGAAACACCATATATTTT.